The present T cell receptor beta chain was sequenced within a study of shared clonotypes between healthy human individuals. In its sample, this clone was seen once. Measured with immunoSEQ multiplex PCR; TCRdb has only the in-frame clones, and not every one. The sample lists a few hundred thousand clones; about 73% were seen once. The donor population consisted of healthy HIV-negative adults with no recent acute infections or vaccinations. In germline, CDR1 is MNHNS, CDR2 SASEGT. The trim removed 4 bases at V and 3 bases at J, leaving 3 bases unmatched. This CDR3 region has 13 residues. Sequenced: memory CD4+ T cells sorted from blood. As for subset: CD45RA-negative fraction. The clonotype comes from a young man in good health. V gene TRBV6-1 combines with J gene TRBJ2-7; 7 bases fit TRBD1. The CDR3, as DNA: TGTGCCAGCAGTGCGACAGGGAACTACGAGCAGTACTTC. Translated: CASSATGNYEQYF.